The 21 T cell receptor beta chains below come from one sample, sequenced in a study of T cell responses to AZD1222 COVID-19 vaccine. Assay: immunoSEQ multiplex PCR; the TCRdb copy retains only in-frame clones and omits some. The sample includes 150,000 to 200,000 clones, roughly 92% of them seen just once. The material was peripheral blood, obtained on day 0 of AZD1222 vaccination. The receptors were sampled from an adult in good health.

CDR3 region: CASSSSGSGANVLTF. CDR3 coding DNA: TGTGCCAGCAGTTCGAGCGGGAGCGGGGCCAACGTCCTGACTTTC. The chain uses TRBV28 and TRBJ2-6, with 8 positions matching TRBD2. Looked up from germline, CDR1 is MDHEN and CDR2 is SYDVKM. Trimming took 4 bases from V and 4 from J; bases not matched to a gene: 3. This CDR3 comprises 15 residues.

The chain combines TRBV30 with TRBJ2-2; the match to TRBD2 covers 8 bases. The CDR3 length is 15 residues. Per the germline V gene, CDR1 is GTSNPN and CDR2 is SVGIG (reference sequence). V dropped 8 bases and J dropped 1; count of bases not matched to a gene: 9. The CDR3 DNA sequence: TGTGCCCGGGAGGGGGAGACAGGGAACACCGGGGAGCTGTTTTTT. Protein sequence: CAREGETGNTGELFF. The complete variable domain, with remaining parts taken from reference TRBV30 and TRBJ2-2, reads SQTIHQWPATLVQPVGSPLSLECTVEGTSNPNLYWYRQAAGRGLQLLFYSVGIGQISSEVPQNLSASRPQDRQFILSSKKLLLSDSGFYLCAREGETGNTGELFFGEGSRLTVL.

The rearrangement links TRBV6-5 to TRBJ2-1; 12 bases are shared with TRBD2. CDR1 and CDR2 (germline): MNHEY, SVGAGI. CDR3 length: 12 amino acids. V lost 6 bases, J lost 14 bases, and 5 bases stayed unmatched. The CDR3 sequence is CASSQTSGREFF. The CDR3 nucleotides read TGTGCCAGCAGCCAGACTAGCGGGAGAGAGTTCTTC.

V and J are TRBV18 and TRBJ2-2; D is ambiguous. Trimming shortened V by 1 base and J by 0 bases, and 12 bases separated the two germline ends. Per germline, CDR1 KGHSH and CDR2 LQKENI. This CDR3 comprises 17 residues. For the CDR3, the DNA is TGTGCCAGCTCACCACAAGGAACAGACTCGAACACCGGGGAGCTGTTTTTT. Amino acid sequence: CASSPQGTDSNTGELFF.

The V and J genes are TRBV30 and TRBJ1-1; possible D gene TRBD1, 5 bases. The V gene lost 2 bases and the J gene lost 0 bases, with 10 bases spanning the gap. CDR3 length: 14 amino acids. Germline assignment: CDR1 GTSNPN and CDR2 SVGIG (reference sequence). The CDR3 protein is CAWSKNRLNTEAFF. CDR3 nucleotide sequence: TGTGCCTGGAGTAAAAACAGGCTGAACACTGAAGCTTTCTTT.

This chain connects TRBV11-2 to TRBJ1-2; D not resolved. The CDR3 sequence is 14 residues long. Trimming shortened V by 6 bases and J by 0 bases, and 11 bases separated the two germline ends. The germline CDR1 and CDR2 sequences are SGHAT and FQNNGV. The CDR3 bases are TGTGCCAGCAGGTCGACGGTAGCTAACTATGGCTACACCTTC. Amino acid sequence: CASRSTVANYGYTF.

This CDR3 reads CATAGQGFYKGTGELFF. The CDR3 DNA follows: TGTGCCACAGCGGGACAGGGTTTTTACAAGGGCACCGGGGAGCTGTTTTTT. The chain uses TRBV19 and TRBJ2-2; 9 positions match TRBD1. The CDR3 spans 17 residues. With V trimmed by 10 bases and J by 4 bases, 16 bases remained unmatched. The germline V gene encodes CDR1 LNHDA and CDR2 SQIVND (reference sequence).

This clone was recorded once. The chain carries TRBV6-5 and TRBJ1-2; 7 positions match TRBD1. With V trimmed by 5 bases and J by 6 bases, 9 bases remained unmatched. The CDR3 length is 14 residues. Germline V lookup: CDR1 MNHEY, CDR2 SVGAGI. Written as DNA, the CDR3 is TGTGCCAGCAGTACGGGCGGGACAGATAATGGCTACACCTTC. It is translated as CASSTGGTDNGYTF.

This clone appeared once. The chain couples TRBV5-1 to TRBJ1-1; D is unresolved. Trimming shortened V by 2 bases and J by 5 bases, and 10 bases separated the two germline ends. CDR1 and CDR2 from the germline V gene are SGHRS and YFSETQ. The CDR3 runs 13 residues. In nucleotides, the CDR3 is TGCGCCAGCAGCTTTGGGGTGATGACTGAAGCTTTCTTT. It yields the protein CASSFGVMTEAFF.

This clone occurred a few times. The rearrangement joins TRBV24-1 to TRBJ2-7; no reliable D call. The CDR3 runs 13 residues. Germline loops: CDR1 KGHDR, CDR2 SFDVKD. V was trimmed by 7 bases and J by 1 base, leaving 10 bases between them. As DNA, the CDR3 is TGTGCCACCAGGGCCGGGCCATCCTACGAGCAGTACTTC. Encoded protein: CATRAGPSYEQYF.

This clone was seen a single time. The chain uses TRBV6-5 and TRBJ1-2, with TRBD1 as a possible D gene (6 bases). Trimming left V 0 bases short and J 8 bases short, with 10 bases between. From germline, CDR1 is MNHEY and CDR2 SVGAGI. This CDR3 is 13 amino acids long. The CDR3 DNA reads as TGTGCCAGCAGTTACTCGGGGGCGGGCGGCTACACCTTC. Its translation: CASSYSGAGGYTF.

The gene calls are TRBV3-1 (or the pseudogene TRBV3-2) and TRBJ2-3; TRBD2 matches 10 bases. V shed 0 bases and J 6 bases; nucleotides not matched to a gene: 12. The CDR3 length is 18 residues. The germline CDR1 and CDR2 sequences are LGHDT and YNNKEL (reference sequence). CDR3 loop: CASSQEELAGPNKDTQYF. The CDR3 nucleotides are TGTGCCAGCAGCCAAGAGGAACTAGCGGGGCCCAACAAGGATACGCAGTATTTT.

This rearrangement joins TRBV19 to TRBJ2-1; possibly TRBD1 or TRBD2 for D (6 bases each). From germline, CDR1 is LNHDA and CDR2 SQIVND (reference sequence). This CDR3 is 19 amino acids long. Deletions cut 5 bases from V and 0 bases from J, with 23 bases between. The CDR3 region has the DNA TGTGCCAGTAGTGCGCTCTTTGGCGGGACACTTAGCTCCTACAATGAGCAGTTCTTC. Its protein product is CASSALFGGTLSSYNEQFF.

The chain has TRBV9 and TRBJ2-6, with D hard to call. The CDR3 is 16 amino acids. The germline gives CDR1 SGDLS, CDR2 YYNGEE. Trimming removed 1 base from V and 0 bases from J, with 8 bases in between. The DNA of the CDR3 is TGTGCCAGCAGCGTACCCAGGATCTCTGGGGCCAACGTCCTGACTTTC. Protein sequence: CASSVPRISGANVLTF. Full variable domain (rest looked up from reference TRBV9 and TRBJ2-6): DSGVTQTPKHLITATGQRVTLRCSPRSGDLSVYWYQQSLDQGLQFLIQYYNGEERAKGNILERFSAQQFPDLHSELNLSSLELGDSALYFCASSVPRISGANVLTFGAGSRLTVL.

The CDR3 DNA is TGTGCCAGCAGTGACTCAATAGGGGACACAGATACGCAGTATTTT. It encodes CASSDSIGDTDTQYF. This rearrangement joins TRBV6-4 to TRBJ2-3, with a possible D match to TRBD1 (5 bases). V lost 0 bases, J lost 2 bases, and 9 bases lay in between. CDR3 length equals 15 residues. Germline-derived CDR1 and CDR2 are MRHNA and SNTAGT.

This clone appeared a single time. The rearrangement joins TRBV7-9 to TRBJ1-1; D is undetermined. CDR1 and CDR2 from the germline V gene are SEHNR and FQNEAQ (reference sequence). V gave up 1 base and J gave up 5 bases, with 5 bases separating them. The CDR3 is made up of 12 amino acids. CDR3 nucleotide sequence: TGTGCCAGCAGCTTAGATTTAACTGAAGCTTTCTTT. It specifies CASSLDLTEAFF. Full variable domain (rest looked up from reference TRBV7-9 and TRBJ1-1): DTGVSQNPRHKITKRGQNVTFRCDPISEHNRLYWYRQTLGQGPEFLTYFQNEAQLEKSRLLSDRFSAERPKGSFSTLEIQRTEQGDSAMYLCASSLDLTEAFFGQGTRLTVV.

The chain couples TRBV12-5 to TRBJ2-7; a possible D gene is TRBD2 (5 bases). The CDR3 is 13 amino acids. CDR1 LGHNT and CDR2 FRNRAP come from the germline V gene. Between the trimmed V and J ends, which lost 1 base and 5 bases, there was a span of 9 bases. CDR3 sequence (DNA): TGTGCTAGTGGTTTGGGGGTGAGGGACGAGCAGTACTTC. It yields the protein CASGLGVRDEQYF.

This clone appeared a single time. CDR3 region: CASSLAAGPNQPQHF. CDR3 sequence (DNA): TGTGCCAGCAGCTTAGCGGCGGGTCCGAATCAGCCCCAGCATTTT. The chain couples TRBV7-9 to TRBJ1-5; the D is unclear. This CDR3 has 15 amino acids. Germline lookup yields CDR1 SEHNR and CDR2 FQNEAQ (reference sequence). Trimming removed 0 bases from V and 4 bases from J, with 10 bases in between.

The chain's CDR3 is CASSQSIRGGYGYTF. CDR3 coding DNA: TGCGCCAGCAGCCAGTCTATCAGGGGGGGCTATGGCTACACCTTC. V is TRBV4-1 and J is TRBJ1-2; TRBD1 matches at 7 bases. Per the germline V gene, CDR1 is MGHRA and CDR2 is YSYEKL. The CDR3 covers 15 residues. V was pared by 3 bases and J by 4 bases, with 8 bases of the junction left unmatched.

The chain carries TRBV5-1 and TRBJ2-7; 11 positions match TRBD2. Germline assignment: CDR1 SGHRS and CDR2 YFSETQ. Losses at the gene ends were 2 bases for V and 3 bases for J; bases not matched to a gene: 10. The length of the CDR3 is 17 residues. CDR3 residues: CASSLRLAGRTNYEQYF. The CDR3, as DNA: TGCGCCAGCAGCTTACGACTAGCGGGAAGAACCAACTACGAGCAGTACTTC.

This rearrangement joins TRBV7-3 to TRBJ2-1, with TRBD2 identical over 10 bases. V shed 3 bases, J shed 0 bases, and the junction held 2 bases outside the gene matches. CDR3 length: 16 residues. Germline V lookup: CDR1 SGHTA, CDR2 FQGTGA. The CDR3 loop reads CASSFLAGASYNEQFF. CDR3 nucleotide sequence: TGTGCCAGCAGCTTTCTAGCGGGGGCCTCCTACAATGAGCAGTTCTTC.